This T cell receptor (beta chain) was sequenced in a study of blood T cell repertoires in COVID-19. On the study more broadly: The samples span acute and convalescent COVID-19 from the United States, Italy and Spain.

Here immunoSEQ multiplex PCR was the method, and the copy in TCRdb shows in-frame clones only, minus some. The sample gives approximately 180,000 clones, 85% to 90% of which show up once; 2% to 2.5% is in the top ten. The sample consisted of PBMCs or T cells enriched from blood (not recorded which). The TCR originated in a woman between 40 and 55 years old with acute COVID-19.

The CDR3 nucleotides read TGTGCCAGCAGCCAAGCCCGACAGGGTAGGAACACTGAAGCTTTCTTT. Protein: CASSQARQGRNTEAFF. The gene calls are TRBV3-1 (or the pseudogene TRBV3-2) and TRBJ1-1; TRBD1 agrees at 7 bases. Germline loops: CDR1 LGHDT, CDR2 YNNKEL (reference sequence). J gave up 1 base and V 1 base, and 6 bases lay outside the gene matches. The CDR3 covers 16 residues.